Sequencing of this T cell receptor beta chain was carried out in a study of PD-L1 blockade in urothelial cancer. Turning to the study itself: Reported median T cell count for blood samples was 130,000 to 150,000. Whole-study findings and limits: Durable-benefit patients showed greater tumor-associated blood clone expansion at 3 weeks.

On this clone itself: Its antigen remains unidentified.

TCRdb's copy holds only in-frame clones and misses some; the assay was immunoSEQ multiplex PCR. Seen here are more than 90,000 clones, less than 85% observed once, and the top ten hold approximately 8.4%. Regarding time point: peripheral blood 6 weeks after treatment start. V lost 6 bases to trimming and J lost 4 bases; unmatched junction nucleotides: 4. CDR1 is SEHNR and CDR2 is FQNEAQ in the germline V gene (reference sequence). This CDR3 spans 13 amino acids. The rearrangement joins TRBV7-9 to TRBJ1-1, with TRBD1 identical over 8 bases. The TCR sequence derives from a man in his 70s with urothelial cancer. This specimen consisted of PBMCs, obtained around atezolizumab (anti-PD-L1) treatment. For the CDR3, the DNA is TGTGCCAGCAGGGGACAGGTGGGCACTGAAGCTTTCTTT. This translates into CASRGQVGTEAFF. Together with reference TRBV7-9 and TRBJ1-1, the CDR3 gives the full variable domain: DTGVSQNPRHKITKRGQNVTFRCDPISEHNRLYWYRQTLGQGPEFLTYFQNEAQLEKSRLLSDRFSAERPKGSFSTLEIQRTEQGDSAMYLCASRGQVGTEAFFGQGTRLTVV.